The next 14 T cell receptor beta chains were all read from a single sample in a study of resident and recirculating memory T cells in vitiligo. Sequencing was performed with immunoSEQ multiplex PCR; in TCRdb, only in-frame clones are kept and a portion is missing. The sample records roughly 42,000 clones, 80% to 95% being singletons. The material sequenced was blood. These receptors all stem from a male donor with vitiligo.

V usage is TRBV28 and J usage is TRBJ1-4; 8 bases map to TRBD1. Trimming removed 4 bases from V and 7 bases from J; junction bases left unmatched: 5. The CDR3 extends over 14 amino acids. Germline lookup yields CDR1 MDHEN and CDR2 SYDVKM. The CDR3 sequence: CASSSNRGIEKLFF. The CDR3 coding sequence is TGTGCCAGCAGTTCAAACAGGGGGATTGAAAAACTGTTTTTT. Complete variable domain (other parts from reference TRBV28 and TRBJ1-4): DVKVTQSSRYLVKRTGEKVFLECVQDMDHENMFWYRQDPGLGLRLIYFSYDVKMKEKGDIPEGYSVSREKKERFSLILESASTNQTSMYLCASSSNRGIEKLFFGSGTQLSVL.

This clone was counted once. The chain joins TRBV4-3 to TRBJ1-4, with a tentative D call TRBD1 (6 bases). The V end lost 0 bases, the J end lost 5 bases, and 13 bases lay between the germline ends. This CDR3 contains 16 residues. CDR1 and CDR2 (germline): LGHNA, YSLEER. CDR3 sequence reads: CASSQDWGQGNEKLFF. In DNA form, the CDR3 reads TGCGCCAGCAGCCAAGATTGGGGGCAGGGAAATGAAAAACTGTTTTTT.

This CDR3 reads CASSRQVDTEAFF. In DNA, the CDR3 is TGTGCCAGCAGTCGACAGGTCGACACTGAAGCTTTCTTT. The chain uses TRBV7-9 and TRBJ1-1, with a tentative D call TRBD1 (6 bases). The CDR3 is made up of 13 amino acids. The germline V gene has CDR1 SEHNR and CDR2 FQNEAQ (reference sequence). Trimming cost V 6 bases and J 3 bases, with 11 bases left between them. The whole variable domain, remainder taken from reference TRBV7-9 and TRBJ1-1, is DTGVSQNPRHKITKRGQNVTFRCDPISEHNRLYWYRQTLGQGPEFLTYFQNEAQLEKSRLLSDRFSAERPKGSFSTLEIQRTEQGDSAMYLCASSRQVDTEAFFGQGTRLTVV.

The chain recombines TRBV30 with TRBJ2-1; tentative D call: TRBD1 (6 bases). V lost 3 bases and J lost 6, with 9 bases in between. The CDR3 contains 12 residues. Germline V lookup: CDR1 GTSNPN, CDR2 SVGIG (reference sequence). DNA for the CDR3: TGTGCCTGGAGGGGGGCCATCAATGAGCAGTTCTTC. This encodes CAWRGAINEQFF. Supplemented by reference TRBV30 and TRBJ2-1, the full variable domain reads SQTIHQWPATLVQPVGSPLSLECTVEGTSNPNLYWYRQAAGRGLQLLFYSVGIGQISSEVPQNLSASRPQDRQFILSSKKLLLSDSGFYLCAWRGAINEQFFGPGTRLTVL.

This chain uses TRBV2 with TRBJ2-5; D is uncertain. The germline V gene has CDR1 SNHLY and CDR2 FYNNEI. This CDR3 is built from 13 residues. Trimming pared 7 bases from V and 9 bases from J, leaving 18 bases between. The CDR3 loop reads CASKAPASDSQYF. The CDR3 nucleotides are TGTGCCAGCAAGGCCCCGGCTTCTGACTCCCAGTACTTC.

CDR3 residues: CASGLVSPGQGGYGYTF. The CDR3 DNA sequence: TGTGCTAGTGGTTTGGTTTCTCCGGGACAGGGGGGGTATGGCTACACCTTC. The chain uses TRBV12-5 and TRBJ1-2; 11 bases map to TRBD1. Germline values: CDR1 LGHNT, CDR2 FRNRAP. V dropped 0 bases and J dropped 5; count of bases not matched to a gene: 8. The CDR3 is 17 residues long.

There are a few counts of this clone. The genes are TRBV7-2 and TRBJ1-2, with D perhaps TRBD1 (5 bases). Trimming left V 5 bases short and J 7 bases short, with 11 bases between. CDR3 size: 12 residues. From germline, CDR1 is SGHTA and CDR2 FQGNSA. CDR3 DNA sequence: TGTGCCAGCAGCCCTCGGACAACTGGCTACACCTTC. Its protein is CASSPRTTGYTF.

This sequence joins TRBV2 and TRBJ2-3; D is uncertain. Trimming took off 4 bases at V and 0 bases at J, with 8 bases between the two ends. The CDR3 sequence is 14 residues long. From germline, CDR1 is SNHLY and CDR2 FYNNEI. The CDR3 sequence is CASSVVESTDTQYF. Here the CDR3 DNA reads TGTGCCAGCAGTGTTGTGGAGAGCACAGATACGCAGTATTTT.

This rearrangement joins TRBV19 to TRBJ1-5; no clear D gene. The CDR3 has 15 residues. Germline lookup yields CDR1 LNHDA and CDR2 SQIVND (reference sequence). Trimming pared 6 bases from V and 0 bases from J, leaving 12 bases between. The CDR3 coding sequence is TGTGCCAGTAGCCAAAACACGGGTAGCAATCAGCCCCAGCATTTT. It codes for CASSQNTGSNQPQHF.

The chain links TRBV5-1 to TRBJ2-5; 8 nucleotides match TRBD2. This CDR3 spans 14 amino acids. After removal of 7 bases from V and 5 bases from J, the junction contained 10 bases not matched to a gene. Germline V gene lookup returns CDR1 SGHRS and CDR2 YFSETQ. DNA of the CDR3: TGCGCCAGCGGAACCGGGGGGGGATCGGAGACCCAGTACTTC. Translation: CASGTGGGSETQYF. Filled out from reference TRBV5-1 and TRBJ2-5, the complete variable domain reads KAGVTQTPRYLIKTRGQQVTLSCSPISGHRSVSWYQQTPGQGLQFLFEYFSETQRNKGNFPGRFSGRQFSNSRSEMNVSTLELGDSALYLCASGTGGGSETQYFGPGTRLLVL.

The CDR3 region has the DNA TGTGCCAGCAGCCCGCTTTGTACATATGGTCAGCCCCAGCATTTT. It specifies CASSPLCTYGQPQHF. This chain uses TRBV6-7 with TRBJ1-5; D unresolved. TRBV6-7 counts as an open reading frame of uncertain function. V lost 6 bases and J 6 bases, leaving 18 bases between the germline ends. This CDR3 is built from 15 residues.

The chain combines TRBV30 with TRBJ2-7; D may be TRBD1 (6 bases). The V end was cut by 5 bases, the J end by 1 base, with 9 bases between. CDR3 length equals 12 residues. Germline assignment: CDR1 GTSNPN and CDR2 SVGIG (reference sequence). CDR3 amino acids: CAWDRLSYEQYF. The DNA of the CDR3 is TGTGCCTGGGACAGGCTTTCCTACGAGCAGTACTTC.

DNA of the CDR3: TGTGCCAGTAGTATAAATCAGGGGATTACCTATGGCTACACCTTC. Its translation is CASSINQGITYGYTF. The genes are TRBV19 and TRBJ1-2, with D perhaps matching TRBD1 (6 bases). Germline-derived CDR1 and CDR2 are LNHDA and SQIVND (reference sequence). The ends were cut back, 2 bases at V and 4 bases at J, with 14 bases in the middle. CDR3 length equals 15 residues.

This rearrangement joins TRBV4-3 to TRBJ2-7; D gene ambiguous. V was pared by 1 base and J by 6 bases, with 13 bases between. Germline V gene lookup returns CDR1 LGHNA and CDR2 YSLEER. The CDR3 runs 14 residues. The CDR3 DNA is TGCGCCAGCAGCCAAGGGATCGTAGGCGGCGAGCAGTACTTC. The encoded protein is CASSQGIVGGEQYF.